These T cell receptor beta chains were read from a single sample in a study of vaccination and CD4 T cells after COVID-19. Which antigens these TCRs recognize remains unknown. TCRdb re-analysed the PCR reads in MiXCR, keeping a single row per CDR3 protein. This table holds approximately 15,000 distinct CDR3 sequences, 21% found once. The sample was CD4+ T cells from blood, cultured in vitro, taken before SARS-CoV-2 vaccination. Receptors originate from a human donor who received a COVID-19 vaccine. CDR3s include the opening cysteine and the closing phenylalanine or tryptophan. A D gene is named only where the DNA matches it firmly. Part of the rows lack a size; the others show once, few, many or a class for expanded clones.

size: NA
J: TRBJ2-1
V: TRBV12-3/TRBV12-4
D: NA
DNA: TGTGCCAGCTCGATGAGCTCCTCCTACAATGAGCAGTTCTTC
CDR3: CASSMSSSYNEQFF

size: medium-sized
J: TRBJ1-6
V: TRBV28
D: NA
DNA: TGTGCCAGCAGTCCCCAGACAGGCGGGGATAATTCACCCCTCCACTTT
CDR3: CASSPQTGGDNSPLHF

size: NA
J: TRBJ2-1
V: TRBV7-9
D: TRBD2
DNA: TGTGCCAGCAGCTTAGGAGCGGGGGGCCACCGCTTC
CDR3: CASSLGAGGHRF

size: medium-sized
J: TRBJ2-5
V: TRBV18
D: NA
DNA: TGTGCCAGCTCACCACGTAGGGCCGCCGAAGAGACCCAGTACTTC
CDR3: CASSPRRAAEETQYF

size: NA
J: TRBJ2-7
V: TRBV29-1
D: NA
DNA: TGCAGCGTTGAAGGTCCGCCCTCCTACGAGCAGTACTTC
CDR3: CSVEGPPSYEQYF

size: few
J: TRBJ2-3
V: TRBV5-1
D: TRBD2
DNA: TGCGCCAGCAGCATAGCGGGGAGCACAGATACGCAGTATTTT
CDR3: CASSIAGSTDTQYF

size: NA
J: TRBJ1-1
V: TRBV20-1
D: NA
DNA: TGCAGTGCTAGAGCACCGGGCCTTACGGAGGGAGCTTTCTTT
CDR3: CSARAPGLTEGAFF

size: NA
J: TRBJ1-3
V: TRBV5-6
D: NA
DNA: TGTGCCAGCAGCTTGGATCGGTCTGGAAACACCATATATTTT
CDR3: CASSLDRSGNTIYF

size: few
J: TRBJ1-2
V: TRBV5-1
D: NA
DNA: TGCGCCAGCAGCACGCAGGGGAATGGCTACACCTTC
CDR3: CASSTQGNGYTF

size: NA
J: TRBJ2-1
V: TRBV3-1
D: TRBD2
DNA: TGTGCCAGCAGCCGAAGACTGACCCTGACTAGCGGGGGGGCCAATGAGCAGTTCTTC
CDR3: CASSRRLTLTSGGANEQFF

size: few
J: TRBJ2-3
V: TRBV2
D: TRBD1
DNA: TGTGCCAGCAGAAGGGACAGTAGCACAGATACGCAGTATTTT
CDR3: CASRRDSSTDTQYF

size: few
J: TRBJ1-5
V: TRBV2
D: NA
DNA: TGTGCCAGCACGGGGAGGACACTTAGCAATCAGCCCCAGCATTTT
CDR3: CASTGRTLSNQPQHF

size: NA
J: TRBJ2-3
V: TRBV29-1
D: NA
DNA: TGCAGCGGCGGAAGGGGGGATACGCAGTATTTT
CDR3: CSGGRGDTQYF

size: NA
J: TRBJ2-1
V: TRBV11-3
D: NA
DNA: TGTGCCAGCAGCTTAGGCAGAACCGAAGAGGATGAGCAGTTCTTC
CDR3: CASSLGRTEEDEQFF

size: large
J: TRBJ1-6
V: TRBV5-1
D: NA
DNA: TGCGCCAGCAGCTCTGGGACGGCAAATAATTCACCCCTCCACTTT
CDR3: CASSSGTANNSPLHF

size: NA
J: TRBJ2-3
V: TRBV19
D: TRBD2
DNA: TGTGCCAGTAGGCGGGGGGGCGCGGGGGTCACAGATACGCAGTATTTT
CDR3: CASRRGGAGVTDTQYF

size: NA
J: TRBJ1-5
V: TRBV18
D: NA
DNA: TGTGCCAGCTCACCTGGGGTTCCTCAGCCCCAGCATTTT
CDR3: CASSPGVPQPQHF

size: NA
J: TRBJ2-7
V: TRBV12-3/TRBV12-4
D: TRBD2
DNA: TGTGCCAGCAGTTTAGCCGGGGGGGTATACGAGCAGTACTTC
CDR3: CASSLAGGVYEQYF